The source of this T cell receptor beta chain is a study of regulatory T cells in long-lasting Graves disease. This clonotype was detected many times. Libraries of TCR beta came from iRepertoire HTBI primers plus Arm-PCR of CDR3 regions. Each CDR3 protein is one row after TCRdb ran MiXCR on the multiplex PCR reads. The data contain about 430,000 distinct CDR3 sequences, about 15% of them singletons. V gave up 6 bases and J gave up 3 bases, with 12 bases separating them. Germline CDR1 and CDR2: SEHNR and FQNEAQ (reference sequence). The CDR3 is 14 residues long. As to time point: newly diagnosed GD, antithyroid drugs for less than 3 months. Generation of the TCR library employed RNA extracted from PBMCs. An endocrinology department located in Xi'an, China, was where the patients came from. The same specimen was also included in a second study, on T cells in Graves' hyperthyroidism and ophthalmopathy. That source notes: A set of HTBI primers served as the primers for a first-round RT-PCR of the TCR CDR3. Blood also showed most of the thyroid clonotypes that were expanded above 0.001.

Specimen: peripheral blood mononuclear cells (PBMCs), collected at new diagnosis, from a patient treated with antithyroid drugs. The receptor comes from a middle-aged woman with Graves disease. V is TRBV7-9 and J is TRBJ2-1; D ambiguous. The CDR3 here is CASSLTDLYNEQFF. The CDR3 coding sequence is TGTGCCAGCAGTCTAACAGACCTCTACAATGAGCAGTTCTTC.